What follows are 24 T cell receptor beta chains derived from one specimen sequenced in a study of T cell changes during pregnancy in multiple sclerosis. The assay was immunoSEQ multiplex PCR, and TCRdb's table has in-frame clones only and misses some. The sample has about 79,000 clones; 90% to 95% are singletons. The specimen comprised CD4+ T cells from peripheral blood mononuclear cells, sampled in the second trimester of pregnancy. Source of these receptors: a female donor with multiple sclerosis, enrolled in a pregnancy study.

This clone was seen once. The chain uses TRBV29-1 and TRBJ2-1, with 10 bases matching TRBD2. V shed 3 bases, J shed 12 bases, and the junction held 14 bases outside the gene matches. CDR3 length: 15 amino acids. The germline gives CDR1 SQVTM, CDR2 ANQGSEA. Here the CDR3 reads CSVEGLAGVRGVQFF. CDR3 DNA sequence: TGCAGCGTTGAGGGCCTAGCGGGAGTACGGGGAGTGCAGTTCTTC.

The chain employs TRBV10-1 and TRBJ1-5; no reliable D call. The germline V gene has CDR1 WNHNN and CDR2 SYGVQD (reference sequence). The CDR3 sequence is 14 residues long. V was pared by 2 bases and J by 0 bases, with 5 bases between. The CDR3 is CASSEIYSNQPQHF. In DNA, the CDR3 is TGCGCCAGCAGTGAGATTTATAGCAATCAGCCCCAGCATTTT.

The V call is TRBV2, the J call TRBJ2-1; 10 bases align to TRBD2. The CDR3 sequence is 15 residues long. V shed 5 bases, J shed 3 bases, and the junction held 4 bases outside the gene matches. Germline lookup yields CDR1 SNHLY and CDR2 FYNNEI. The CDR3 DNA is TGTGCCAGCAGTCGGACTAGCGGCTACTACAATGAGCAGTTCTTC. Amino acids: CASSRTSGYYNEQFF.

In this sample, this clone turned up once. The chain links TRBV7-9 to TRBJ2-3, with D possibly being TRBD2 (5 bases). Germline CDR1 SEHNR, CDR2 FQNEAQ (reference sequence). The V end was cut by 2 bases, the J end by 8 bases, with 20 bases between. This CDR3 comprises 16 residues. DNA for the CDR3: TGTGCCAGCAGCTTACGGTCTAGCTGGTCGTTGGGTACGCAGTATTTT. It yields the protein CASSLRSSWSLGTQYF.

V and J are TRBV27 and TRBJ2-7; D perhaps matches TRBD1 (6 bases). Looked up from germline, CDR1 is MNHEY and CDR2 is SMNVEV (reference sequence). This CDR3 is built from 18 residues. Trimming pared 4 bases from V and 3 bases from J, leaving 25 bases between. In DNA form, the CDR3 reads TGTGCCAGCAGTTCGAACCTCTCTCCTCGGGACAAAGACTACGAGCAGTACTTC. It yields the protein CASSSNLSPRDKDYEQYF.

CDR3: CASSLEGARAEQYF. For the CDR3, the DNA is TGCGCCAGCAGCTTGGAGGGGGCTCGGGCCGAGCAGTACTTC. V and J are TRBV5-1 and TRBJ2-7; 7 nucleotides match TRBD1. Germline CDR1 is SGHRS and CDR2 is YFSETQ. The V segment lost 0 bases and the J segment 6 bases; nucleotides outside the gene matches: 6. This CDR3 region has 14 residues.

This clone was seen a few times. The chain is built from TRBV2 and TRBJ1-2, with D tentatively TRBD1 (6 bases). V was clipped by 7 bases and J by 8 bases, with 8 bases between them. CDR1 and CDR2 (germline): SNHLY, FYNNEI. This CDR3 has 10 amino acids. The CDR3 nucleotides are TGTGCCAGCAAGGGGGAGGGCTACACCTTC. Translation: CASKGEGYTF.

As to this clone: Additional DNA sequences in this sample encode the identical CDR3. The chain couples TRBV18 to TRBJ2-1, with unresolved D. Trimming took off 3 bases at V and 8 bases at J, with 8 bases between the two ends. Germline lookup yields CDR1 KGHSH and CDR2 LQKENI. This CDR3 is built from 12 residues. The chain's CDR3 is CASSPSRDEQFF. CDR3 bases: TGTGCCAGCTCACCTTCCCGGGATGAGCAGTTCTTC.

The chain recombines TRBV19 with TRBJ2-6, with 8 bases aligning to TRBD2. V was clipped by 1 base and J by 0 bases; unmatched bases: 8. CDR1 and CDR2 from the germline V gene are LNHDA and SQIVND (reference sequence). CDR3 length: 19 residues. The CDR3 loop is CASSIAGGGALSGANVLTF. The CDR3 bases are TGTGCCAGTAGTATAGCCGGGGGGGGTGCTCTCTCTGGGGCCAACGTCCTGACTTTC. Complete variable domain (other parts from reference TRBV19 and TRBJ2-6): DGGITQSPKYLFRKEGQNVTLSCEQNLNHDAMYWYRQDPGQGLRLIYYSQIVNDFQKGDIAEGYSVSREKKESFPLTVTSAQKNPTAFYLCASSIAGGGALSGANVLTFGAGSRLTVL.

This clone came up once. The chain is built from TRBV28 and TRBJ1-1, with TRBD1 as a possible D gene (5 bases). The CDR3 is made up of 16 amino acids. The germline V and J ends were trimmed by 1 base and 4 bases, with 16 bases remaining between them. Germline CDR1 reads MDHEN; CDR2 reads SYDVKM. In nucleotides, the CDR3 is TGTGCCAGCAGTTTATTGGTCGGGTCCCAGGGCACTGAAGCTTTCTTT. Protein: CASSLLVGSQGTEAFF.

The chain combines TRBV19 with TRBJ2-2, with 7 bases fitting TRBD2. The CDR3 loop spans 15 amino acids. Germline CDR1 LNHDA, CDR2 SQIVND (reference sequence). Trimming removed 10 bases from V and 0 bases from J; junction bases left unmatched: 8. The CDR3 DNA reads TGTGCCACCCAATGGGGGGGTTCGAACACCGGGGAGCTGTTTTTT. Encoded protein: CATQWGGSNTGELFF.

The J gene is TRBJ1-5, the V gene TRBV19; D gene ambiguous. Germline V lookup: CDR1 LNHDA, CDR2 SQIVND (reference sequence). The CDR3 spans 15 residues. V lost 0 bases and J lost 3, with 9 bases in between. The CDR3 DNA reads as TGTGCCAGTAGTATAGATCTGCAGATCAATCAGCCCCAGCATTTT. It codes for CASSIDLQINQPQHF. The whole variable domain, filled in from reference TRBV19 and TRBJ1-5, reads DGGITQSPKYLFRKEGQNVTLSCEQNLNHDAMYWYRQDPGQGLRLIYYSQIVNDFQKGDIAEGYSVSREKKESFPLTVTSAQKNPTAFYLCASSIDLQINQPQHFGDGTRLSIL.

The chain is built from TRBV19 and TRBJ2-1; TRBD2 aligns across 7 bases. CDR1 and CDR2 (germline): LNHDA, SQIVND (reference sequence). V shed 7 bases, J shed 3 bases, and the junction held 12 bases outside the gene matches. The CDR3 contains 16 residues. The CDR3 reads CASKMDGRGSYNEQFF. DNA of the CDR3: TGTGCCAGTAAGATGGACGGTCGCGGGAGCTACAATGAGCAGTTCTTC.

The rearrangement links TRBV19 to TRBJ1-2; no clear D gene. The length of the CDR3 is 15 residues. Trimming took 2 bases from V and 4 from J, leaving 14 bases between them. CDR1 and CDR2 from the germline V gene are LNHDA and SQIVND (reference sequence). As DNA, the CDR3 is TGTGCCAGTAGTATATCCTCCCCAGGCCTCTATGGCTACACCTTC. As protein: CASSISSPGLYGYTF.

The chain uses TRBV7-3 and TRBJ1-2; 7 bases map to TRBD1. Germline V gives CDR1 SGHTA, CDR2 FQGTGA. V lost 5 bases to trimming and J lost 2 bases; unmatched junction nucleotides: 5. The CDR3 extends over 14 amino acids. The DNA of the CDR3 is TGTGCCAGCAGCCCCGCGGGACAGAACTATGGCTACACCTTC. Encoded protein: CASSPAGQNYGYTF.

The genes are TRBV21-1 and TRBJ1-1. TRBV21-1 is a known pseudogene. CDR3 length equals 13 residues. The CDR3 coding sequence is TGTGCCAGCAGCCTGGGGAGCCAAATTGAAGCTTTCTTT. Its protein is CASSLGSQIEAFF.

The chain couples TRBV11-2 to TRBJ2-7; 10 nucleotides match TRBD2. Germline V CDR1 and CDR2: SGHAT, FQNNGV. This CDR3 is 16 amino acids long. The ends lost 2 bases at V and 2 bases at J; junction bases unmatched: 6. The CDR3 here is CASSLREAGGPYEQYF. DNA for the CDR3: TGTGCCAGCAGCTTACGGGAAGCGGGAGGGCCCTACGAGCAGTACTTC.

This sequence joins TRBV7-2 and TRBJ1-1; 8 positions match TRBD1. The CDR3 covers 15 residues. The germline V gene has CDR1 SGHTA and CDR2 FQGNSA. V lost 6 bases to trimming and J lost 1 base; unmatched junction nucleotides: 7. CDR3 in DNA: TGTGCCAGCAGTGGGGGCGGGACAGGGAACACTGAAGCTTTCTTT. This encodes CASSGGGTGNTEAFF.

The rearrangement uses TRBV30 and TRBJ1-2, with TRBD1 identical over 11 bases. Trimming at V came to 0 bases and at J to 4 bases, leaving 13 bases not matched to a gene. Germline V gene sequence: CDR1 GTSNPN, CDR2 SVGIG (reference sequence). The CDR3 consists of 18 residues. In nucleotides, the CDR3 is TGTGCCTGGAGTGTACTTGTGGGACAGGGGGTACGAAGCTATGGCTACACCTTC. This translates into CAWSVLVGQGVRSYGYTF.

V and J are TRBV7-8 and TRBJ1-1, with TRBD1 as a possible D gene (6 bases). V was shortened by 4 bases and J by 0 bases, with 15 bases between the two germline ends. Germline CDR1 reads SGHVS; CDR2 reads FQNEAQ. The CDR3 totals 16 residues. CDR3 amino acids: CASSSGSTGLNTEAFF. CDR3 sequence (DNA): TGTGCCAGCAGCTCGGGATCGACAGGCCTGAACACTGAAGCTTTCTTT.

The chain combines TRBV28 with TRBJ2-7; 11 bases map to TRBD1. V lost 6 bases to trimming and J lost 3 bases; unmatched junction nucleotides: 7. The CDR3 runs to 15 residues. Germline V gene data show CDR1 as MDHEN and CDR2 as SYDVKM. CDR3 bases: TGTGCCAGCAGCCCTGGGACAGGGGGTCTCTACGAGCAGTACTTC. Its protein is CASSPGTGGLYEQYF.

The gene calls are TRBV14 and TRBJ2-7; TRBD2 matches at 14 bases. The CDR3 loop spans 18 amino acids. CDR1 is SGHDN and CDR2 is FVKESK in the germline V gene. J was trimmed by 5 bases and V by 4 bases; bases with no gene match: 13. The CDR3 protein is CASSLRGRLAGGPHEQYF. As DNA, the CDR3 is TGTGCCAGCAGCCTTAGAGGTCGACTAGCGGGAGGGCCTCACGAGCAGTACTTC.

The J gene is TRBJ2-7, the V gene TRBV2; TRBD1 is a possible D gene (6 bases). The CDR3 sequence is 15 residues long. Germline V gives CDR1 SNHLY, CDR2 FYNNEI. Trimming cost V 2 bases and J 1 base, with 12 bases left between them. CDR3 in amino acids: CASSERLGASYEQYF. Here the CDR3 DNA reads TGTGCCAGCAGTGAACGATTGGGGGCTTCCTACGAGCAGTACTTC.

V is TRBV7-2 and J is TRBJ2-2, with 9 nucleotides matching TRBD2. The CDR3 has 15 residues. CDR1 SGHTA and CDR2 FQGNSA come from the germline V gene. With 4 bases clipped from V and 4 bases from J, the junction kept 4 bases outside the gene matches. CDR3 nucleotides: TGTGCCAGCAGCTCTAGCGGGATAGGCACCGGGGAGCTGTTTTTT. Its protein is CASSSSGIGTGELFF.